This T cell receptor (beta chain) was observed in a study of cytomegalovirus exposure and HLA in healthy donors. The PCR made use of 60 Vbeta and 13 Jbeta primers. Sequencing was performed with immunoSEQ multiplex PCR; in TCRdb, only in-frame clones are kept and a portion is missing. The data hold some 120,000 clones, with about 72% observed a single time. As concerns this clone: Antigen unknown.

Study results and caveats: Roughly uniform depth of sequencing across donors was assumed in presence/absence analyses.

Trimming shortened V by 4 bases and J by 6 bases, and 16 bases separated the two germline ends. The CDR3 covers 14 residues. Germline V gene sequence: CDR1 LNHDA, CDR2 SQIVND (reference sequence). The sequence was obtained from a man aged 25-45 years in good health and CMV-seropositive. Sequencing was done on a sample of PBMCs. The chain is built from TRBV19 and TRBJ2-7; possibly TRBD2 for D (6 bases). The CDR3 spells CASSRAGWRVEQYF. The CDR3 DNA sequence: TGTGCCAGTAGTAGGGCAGGATGGAGGGTCGAGCAGTACTTC.